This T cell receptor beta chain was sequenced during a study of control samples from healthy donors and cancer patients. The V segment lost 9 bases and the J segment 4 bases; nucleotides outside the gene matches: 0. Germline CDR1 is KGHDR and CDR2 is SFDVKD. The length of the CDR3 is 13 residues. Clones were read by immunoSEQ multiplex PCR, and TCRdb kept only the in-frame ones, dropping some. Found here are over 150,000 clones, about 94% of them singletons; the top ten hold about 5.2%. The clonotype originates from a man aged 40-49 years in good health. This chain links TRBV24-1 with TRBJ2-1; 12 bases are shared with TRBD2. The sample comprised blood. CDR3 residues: CATGTSGYNEQFF. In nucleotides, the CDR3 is TGTGCCACCGGGACTAGCGGGTACAATGAGCAGTTCTTC.